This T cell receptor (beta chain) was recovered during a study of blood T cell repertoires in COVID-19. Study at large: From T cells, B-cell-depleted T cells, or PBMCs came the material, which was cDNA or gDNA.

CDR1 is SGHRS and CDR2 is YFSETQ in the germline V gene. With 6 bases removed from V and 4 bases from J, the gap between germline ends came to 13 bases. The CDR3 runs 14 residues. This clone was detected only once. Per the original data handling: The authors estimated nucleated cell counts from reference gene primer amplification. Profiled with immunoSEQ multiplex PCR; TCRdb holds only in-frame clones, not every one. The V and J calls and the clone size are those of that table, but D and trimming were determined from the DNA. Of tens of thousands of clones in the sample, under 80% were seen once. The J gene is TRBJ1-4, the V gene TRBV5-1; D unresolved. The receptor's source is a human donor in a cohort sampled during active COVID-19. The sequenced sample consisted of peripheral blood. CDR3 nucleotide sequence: TGCGCCAGCAAGAGGGCCGGGGATAATGAAAAACTGTTTTTT. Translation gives CASKRAGDNEKLFF.